The rows below give T cell receptor beta chains drawn from one sample of a study of cytomegalovirus exposure and HLA in healthy donors. TCRdb's table, derived via immunoSEQ multiplex PCR, lists solely in-frame clones and lacks some. This table holds roughly 170,000 clones, roughly 88% found once. The sequenced material came from PBMCs. These receptors came from a girl aged 2-15 years in good health and CMV-seropositive. CDR3s include the opening cysteine and the closing phenylalanine or tryptophan. D genes are given only for firm matches. A row's size may be missing; if present it is once, few, many or a size class.

cdr3_nt cdr3_aa cdr3_length j_call d_call v_call clone_size
TGTGCCAGCAGTTTTTTAGGGGGACAGGAAAATGAAAAACTGTTTTTT CASSFLGGQENEKLFF 16 TRBJ1-4 TRBD1 TRBV28 .
TGTGCCAGCAGCTTAAGACTAGGACTAGCGGGGGTCACAGATACGCAGTATTTT CASSLRLGLAGVTDTQYF 18 TRBJ2-3 TRBD2 TRBV7-9 .
TGTGCCAGCAGCCGAGCCACAGATACGCAGTATTTT CASSRATDTQYF 12 TRBJ2-3 . TRBV27 .
TGCGCAATCGCGGGAGAGGTCGAGCAGTACTTC CAIAGEVEQYF 11 TRBJ2-7 TRBD2 TRBV30 .
TGTGCCAGCAGCTTGCCGCAGGGTTTCGCCGAGCAGTTCTTC CASSLPQGFAEQFF 14 TRBJ2-1 . TRBV5-6 .
TGTGCCAGCAGCCAAGGTACAGGGGGGAACACTGAAGCTTTCTTT CASSQGTGGNTEAFF 15 TRBJ1-1 TRBD1 TRBV14 .
TGTGCCGGGAGGGGGGGCCCAACCTACGAGCAGTACTTC CAGRGGPTYEQYF 13 TRBJ2-7 . TRBV2 .
TGTGCCAGCAGCGTAGGTAGCGGGAGTAGAAGGTCCTACAATGAGCAGTTCTTC CASSVGSGSRRSYNEQFF 18 TRBJ2-1 TRBD2 TRBV9 .
TGTGCCAGTACGGGGACAGGGTCGACCATTAATGGCTACACCTTC CASTGTGSTINGYTF 15 TRBJ1-2 TRBD1 TRBV19 .
TGTGCCAGCAGCTTCCAGGGGGACATGAACACTGAAGCTTTCTTT CASSFQGDMNTEAFF 15 TRBJ1-1 TRBD1 TRBV5-4 few
TGTGCCAGCAGCGTCTCTGGGGGCGCAGATACGCAGTATTTT CASSVSGGADTQYF 14 TRBJ2-3 . TRBV9 .
TGTGCTAGTGGTTTTACGACGGGACAAGGACCGGAGTCATATGGCTACACCTTC CASGFTTGQGPESYGYTF 18 TRBJ1-2 . TRBV12-5 .
TGTGCCAGCAGACGGACTAGCGGGGGGGCCTCCCAGTTCTTC CASRRTSGGASQFF 14 TRBJ2-1 TRBD2 TRBV6-1 few
TGTGCCAGCAACTTAGGGACAGGGGACGGCTACACCTTC CASNLGTGDGYTF 13 TRBJ1-2 TRBD1 TRBV7-8 .